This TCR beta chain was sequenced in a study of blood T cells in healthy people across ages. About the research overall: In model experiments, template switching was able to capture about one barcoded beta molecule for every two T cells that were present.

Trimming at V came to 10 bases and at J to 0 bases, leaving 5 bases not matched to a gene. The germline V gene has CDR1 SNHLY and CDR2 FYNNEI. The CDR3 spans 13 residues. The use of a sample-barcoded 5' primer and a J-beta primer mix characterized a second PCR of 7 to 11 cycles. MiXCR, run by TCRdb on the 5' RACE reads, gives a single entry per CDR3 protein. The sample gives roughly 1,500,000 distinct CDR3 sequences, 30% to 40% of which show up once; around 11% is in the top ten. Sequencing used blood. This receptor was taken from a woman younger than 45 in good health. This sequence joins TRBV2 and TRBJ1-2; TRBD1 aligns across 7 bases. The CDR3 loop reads CAIGTVSNYGYTF. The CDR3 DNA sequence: TGTGCCATTGGGACAGTTTCTAACTATGGCTACACCTTC.